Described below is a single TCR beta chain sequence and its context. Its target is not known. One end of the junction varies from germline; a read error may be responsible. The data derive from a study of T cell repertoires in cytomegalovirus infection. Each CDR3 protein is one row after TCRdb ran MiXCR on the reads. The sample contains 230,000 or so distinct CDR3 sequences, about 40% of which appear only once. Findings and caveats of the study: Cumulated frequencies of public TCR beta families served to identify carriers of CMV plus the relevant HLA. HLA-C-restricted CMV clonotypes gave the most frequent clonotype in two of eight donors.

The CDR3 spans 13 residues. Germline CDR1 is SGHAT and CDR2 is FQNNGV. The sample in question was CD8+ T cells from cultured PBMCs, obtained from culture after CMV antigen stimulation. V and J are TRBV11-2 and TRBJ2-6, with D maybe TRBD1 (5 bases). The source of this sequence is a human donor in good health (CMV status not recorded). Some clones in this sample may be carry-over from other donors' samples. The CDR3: CASSPPMDNVLTF. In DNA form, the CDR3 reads TGTGCCAGCAGCCCACCTATGGACAACGTACTGACTTTC. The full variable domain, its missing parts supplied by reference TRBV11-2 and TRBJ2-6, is EAGVAQSPRYKIIEKRQSVAFWCNPISGHATLYWYQQILGQGPKLLIQFQNNGVVDDSQLPKDRFSAERLKGVDSTLKIQPAKLEDSAVYLCASSPPMDNVLTFGAGSRLTVL.